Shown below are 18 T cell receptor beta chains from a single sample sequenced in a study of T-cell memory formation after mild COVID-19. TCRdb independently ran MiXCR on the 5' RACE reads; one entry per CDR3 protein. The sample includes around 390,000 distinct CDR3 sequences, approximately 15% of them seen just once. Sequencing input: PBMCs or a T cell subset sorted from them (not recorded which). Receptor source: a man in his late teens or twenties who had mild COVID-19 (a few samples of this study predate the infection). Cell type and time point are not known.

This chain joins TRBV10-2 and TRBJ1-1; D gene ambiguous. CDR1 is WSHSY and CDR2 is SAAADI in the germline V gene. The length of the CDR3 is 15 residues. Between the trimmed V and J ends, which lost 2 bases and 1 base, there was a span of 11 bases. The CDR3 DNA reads TGCGCCAGCAGTGAGGATGGGCAGAAGAACACTGAAGCTTTCTTT. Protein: CASSEDGQKNTEAFF.

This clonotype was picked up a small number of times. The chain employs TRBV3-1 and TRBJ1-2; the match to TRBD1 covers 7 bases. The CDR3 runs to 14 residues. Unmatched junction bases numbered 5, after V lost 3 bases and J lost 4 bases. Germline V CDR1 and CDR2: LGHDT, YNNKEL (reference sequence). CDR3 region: CASSQYRGSYGYTF. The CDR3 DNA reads TGTGCCAGCAGCCAGTACAGGGGTTCCTATGGCTACACCTTC.

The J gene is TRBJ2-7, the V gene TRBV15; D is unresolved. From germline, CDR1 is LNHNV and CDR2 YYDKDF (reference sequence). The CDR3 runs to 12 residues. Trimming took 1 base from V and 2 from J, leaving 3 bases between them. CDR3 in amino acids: CATSRGPYEQYV. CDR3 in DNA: TGTGCCACCAGCAGAGGACCCTACGAGCAGTACGTC.

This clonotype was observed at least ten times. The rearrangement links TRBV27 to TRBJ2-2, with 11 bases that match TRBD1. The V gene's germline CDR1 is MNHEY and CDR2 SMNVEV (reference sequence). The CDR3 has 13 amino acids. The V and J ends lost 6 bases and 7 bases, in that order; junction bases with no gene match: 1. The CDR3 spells CASRGTGGGELFF. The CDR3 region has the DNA TGTGCCAGCAGGGGGACAGGGGGCGGGGAGCTGTTTTTT.

The CDR3 sequence is CASSLATEYEQYF. CDR3 bases: TGCGCCAGCAGCTTGGCCACGGAGTACGAGCAGTACTTC. This chain connects TRBV5-1 to TRBJ2-7, with D unresolved. Deletions cut 0 bases from V and 4 bases from J, with 8 bases between. The CDR3 contains 13 residues. Germline V gene lookup returns CDR1 SGHRS and CDR2 YFSETQ.

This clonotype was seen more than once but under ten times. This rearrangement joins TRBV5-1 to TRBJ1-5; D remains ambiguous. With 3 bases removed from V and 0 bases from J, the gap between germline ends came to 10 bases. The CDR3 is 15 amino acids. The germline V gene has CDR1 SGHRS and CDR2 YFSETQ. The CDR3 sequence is CASSYGLDSNQPQHF. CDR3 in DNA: TGCGCCAGCAGCTACGGCCTTGATAGCAATCAGCCCCAGCATTTT.

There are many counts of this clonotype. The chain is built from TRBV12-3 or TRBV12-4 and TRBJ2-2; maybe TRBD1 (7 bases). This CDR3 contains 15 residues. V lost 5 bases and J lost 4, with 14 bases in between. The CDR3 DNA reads TGTGCCAGCAGTGACAGGGAGGCGGGCACCGGGGAGCTGTTTTTT. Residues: CASSDREAGTGELFF.

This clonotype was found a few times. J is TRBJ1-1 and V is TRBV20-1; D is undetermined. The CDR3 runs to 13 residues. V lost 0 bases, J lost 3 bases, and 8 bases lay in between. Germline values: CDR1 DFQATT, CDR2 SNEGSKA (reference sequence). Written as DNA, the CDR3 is TGCAGTGCTAGAGATCGGGCTGACACTGAAGCTTTCTTT. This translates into CSARDRADTEAFF.

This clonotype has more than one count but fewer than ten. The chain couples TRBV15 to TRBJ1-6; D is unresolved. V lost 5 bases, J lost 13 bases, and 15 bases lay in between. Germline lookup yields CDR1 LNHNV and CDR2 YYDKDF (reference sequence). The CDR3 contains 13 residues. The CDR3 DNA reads TGTGCCACCAGCCCCGGGGAAATTGGGCCCCTCCACTTT. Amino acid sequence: CATSPGEIGPLHF.

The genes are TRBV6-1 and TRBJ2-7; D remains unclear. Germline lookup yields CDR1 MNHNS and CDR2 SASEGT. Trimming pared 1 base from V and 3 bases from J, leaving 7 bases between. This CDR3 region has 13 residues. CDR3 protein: CASSEGVSYEQYV. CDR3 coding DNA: TGTGCCAGCAGTGAAGGGGTGAGCTACGAGCAGTACGTC.

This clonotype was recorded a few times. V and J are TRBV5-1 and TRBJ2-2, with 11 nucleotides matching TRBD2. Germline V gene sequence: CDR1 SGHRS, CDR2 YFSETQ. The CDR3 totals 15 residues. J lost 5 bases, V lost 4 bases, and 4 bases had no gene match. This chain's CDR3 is CASSPRLAGTGELFF. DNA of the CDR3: TGCGCCAGCAGCCCGAGACTAGCGGGGACCGGGGAGCTGTTTTTT.

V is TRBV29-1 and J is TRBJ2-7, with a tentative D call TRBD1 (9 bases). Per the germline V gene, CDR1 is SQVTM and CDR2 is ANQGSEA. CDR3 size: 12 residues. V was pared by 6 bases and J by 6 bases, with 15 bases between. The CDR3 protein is CSVGGDRVEQYF. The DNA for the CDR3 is TGCAGCGTCGGGGGGGACAGGGTCGAGCAGTACTTC.

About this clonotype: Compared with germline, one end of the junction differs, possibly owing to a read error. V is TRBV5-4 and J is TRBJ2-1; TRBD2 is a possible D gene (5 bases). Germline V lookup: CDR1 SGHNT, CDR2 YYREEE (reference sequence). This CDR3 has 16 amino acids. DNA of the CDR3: TGTGTCAGCACCTCAGAACAGCGGAACTCCTACAATGAGCAGTTCTTC. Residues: CVSTSEQRNSYNEQFF.

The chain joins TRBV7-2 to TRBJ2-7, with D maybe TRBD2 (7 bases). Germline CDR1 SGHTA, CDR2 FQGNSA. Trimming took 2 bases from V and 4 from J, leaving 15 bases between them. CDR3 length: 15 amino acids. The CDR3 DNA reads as TGTGCCAGCAGCTTATCCCGGGCGGGGGCTTACGAGCAGTACGTC. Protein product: CASSLSRAGAYEQYV.

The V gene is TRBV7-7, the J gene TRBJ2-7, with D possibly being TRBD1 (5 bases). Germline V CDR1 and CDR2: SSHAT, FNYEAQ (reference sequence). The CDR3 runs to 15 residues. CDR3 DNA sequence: TGTGCTAGCAGCTTAGCCCCACAGGATACCTACGAGCAGTACGTC. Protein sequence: CASSLAPQDTYEQYV.

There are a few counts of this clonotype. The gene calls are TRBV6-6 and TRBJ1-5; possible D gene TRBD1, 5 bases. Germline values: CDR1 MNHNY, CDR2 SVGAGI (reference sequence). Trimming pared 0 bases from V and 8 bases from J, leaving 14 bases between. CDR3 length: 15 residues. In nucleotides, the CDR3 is TGTGCCAGCAGTTACTCGGCCGCGGGAGGGGAGCCCCAGCATTTT. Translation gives CASSYSAAGGEPQHF.

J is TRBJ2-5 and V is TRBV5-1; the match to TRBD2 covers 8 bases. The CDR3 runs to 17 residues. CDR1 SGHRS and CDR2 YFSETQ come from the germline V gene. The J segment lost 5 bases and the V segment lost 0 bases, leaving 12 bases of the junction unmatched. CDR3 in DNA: TGCGCCAGCAGCTTGGAGCCTAGCGGGCCTCGATCGGAGACCCAGTACTTC. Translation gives CASSLEPSGPRSETQYF.

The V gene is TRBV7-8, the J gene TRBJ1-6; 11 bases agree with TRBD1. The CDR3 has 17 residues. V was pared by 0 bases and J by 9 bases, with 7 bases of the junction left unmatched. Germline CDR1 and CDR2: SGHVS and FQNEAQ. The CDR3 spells CASSLAWDRGYGSPLHF. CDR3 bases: TGTGCCAGCAGCTTAGCGTGGGACAGGGGGTACGGTTCACCCCTCCACTTT. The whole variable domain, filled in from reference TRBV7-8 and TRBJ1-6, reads GAGVSQSPRYKVAKRGQDVALRCDPISGHVSLFWYQQALGQGPEFLTYFQNEAQLDKSGLPSDRFFAERPEGSVSTLKIQRTQQEDSAVYLCASSLAWDRGYGSPLHFGNGTRLTVT.